This T cell receptor (beta chain) was observed in a study of identical twins. Regarding the study as a whole: Modelling underestimated the level of out-of-frame TCR alpha sharing observed in monozygotic twins. Zero-insertion findings could be partly confounded by invariant cells (MAIT and iNKT cells). Low generation-probability sequences were in excess among twin-shared out-of-frame alpha sequences.

Per the germline V gene, CDR1 is DFQATT and CDR2 is SNEGSKA (reference sequence). V lost 2 bases to trimming and J lost 6 bases; unmatched junction nucleotides: 11. The CDR3 consists of 16 residues. There are a few counts of this clonotype. Its specificity is unknown. TCRdb reprocessed the 5' RACE reads via MiXCR and lists one record per CDR3 protein. The top ten hold around 0.98% of the sample, which has 650,000 to 800,000 distinct CDR3 sequences, about 9.4% seen once. The sample was also reused in another study, on yellow fever vaccine responses in identical twins.

The TCR originated in a woman younger than 35 in good health. The chain has TRBV20-1 and TRBJ2-2; 8 bases are a match to TRBD1. The sample was PBMCs. CDR3: CSARPPRTGSAGELFF. Here the CDR3 DNA reads TGCAGTGCTAGACCCCCCCGGACAGGGTCGGCCGGGGAGCTGTTTTTT.